This T cell receptor (beta chain) was observed in a study of early T cells in non-severe SARS-CoV-2 infection. In the library, individual cDNA molecules carried attached unique molecular identifiers. In TCRdb, the 5' RACE reads were re-called with MiXCR into one record per CDR3 protein. The sample contains 60,000 to 65,000 distinct CDR3 sequences, under 15% of which appear only once. CDR3 length: 15 amino acids. With 5 bases clipped from V and 4 bases from J, the junction kept 2 bases outside the gene matches. Sequenced input: whole blood. The receptor was isolated from an adult who was a healthcare worker with PCR-confirmed SARS-CoV-2 infection or an uninfected control (not recorded which). The chain recombines TRBV12-3 or TRBV12-4 with TRBJ2-3, with TRBD2 matching over 14 bases. The CDR3 coding sequence is TGTGCCAGCAGTCCGACTAGCGGGGGGGCAGATACGCAGTATTTT. This sequence encodes CASSPTSGGADTQYF.